This record covers a single TCR beta chain. The antigen is undetermined. The data stem from a study of cytomegalovirus exposure and HLA in healthy donors. This PCR relied on a set of 60 Vbeta primers and 13 Jbeta primers. Method: immunoSEQ multiplex PCR; TCRdb's copy keeps in-frame clones and lacks some. The sample carries 80,000 to 100,000 clones, roughly 78% recorded once. Regarding the study as a whole: Judged likely to be a sequencing artifact was a cluster of highly shared sequence variants. Cytomegalovirus status was reportedly diagnosed by the classifier with high sensitivity and specificity.

The V gene lost 5 bases and the J gene lost 0 bases, with 7 bases spanning the gap. The germline gives CDR1 MNHEY, CDR2 SVGAGI. CDR3 size: 14 residues. Healthy bone marrow donors made up the donors. The rearrangement links TRBV6-5 to TRBJ1-4; weak D call: TRBD1 (5 bases). This clonotype was sampled from a man in his thirties or forties in good health and CMV-seronegative. Sequencing was carried out using PBMCs. For the CDR3, the DNA is TGTGCCAGCAGTCAGACAGCAACTAATGAAAAACTGTTTTTT. Protein: CASSQTATNEKLFF.